This TCR beta chain stems from a study of OX40 agonist ivuxolimab in advanced cancers. TCRdb's copy holds only in-frame clones and misses some; the assay was immunoSEQ multiplex PCR. The sample consists of about 76,000 clones, over 75% of them appearing once. This TCR derives from an adult with an advanced solid tumor such as melanoma, head and neck, liver or kidney cancer. Sequenced material: CD4+ or CD8+ T cells sorted from blood, taken in a trial of the OX40 agonist ivuxolimab.

The CDR3 is CASSLWIDTQYF. The CDR3 nucleotides read TGTGCCAGCAGCCTGTGGATAGATACGCAGTATTTT. The rearrangement links TRBV13 to TRBJ2-3; D uncertain. The germline V and J ends were trimmed by 5 bases and 5 bases, with 8 bases remaining between them. The germline gives CDR1 PRHDT, CDR2 FYEKMQ (reference sequence). The CDR3 contains 12 residues.